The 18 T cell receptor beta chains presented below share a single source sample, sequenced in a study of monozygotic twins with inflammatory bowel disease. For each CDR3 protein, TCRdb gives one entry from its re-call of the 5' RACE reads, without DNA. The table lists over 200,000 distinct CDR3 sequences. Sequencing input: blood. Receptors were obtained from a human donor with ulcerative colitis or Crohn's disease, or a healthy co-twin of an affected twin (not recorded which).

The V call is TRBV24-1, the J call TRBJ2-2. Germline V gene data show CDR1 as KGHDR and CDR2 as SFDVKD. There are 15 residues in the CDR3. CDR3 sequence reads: CATSDYAGTTGELFF.

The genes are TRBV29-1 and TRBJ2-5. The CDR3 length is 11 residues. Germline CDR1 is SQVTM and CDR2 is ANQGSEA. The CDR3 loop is CSVDEGETQYF.

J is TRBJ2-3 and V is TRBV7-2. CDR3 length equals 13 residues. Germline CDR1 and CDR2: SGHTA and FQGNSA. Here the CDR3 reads CASSSRYTDTQYF.

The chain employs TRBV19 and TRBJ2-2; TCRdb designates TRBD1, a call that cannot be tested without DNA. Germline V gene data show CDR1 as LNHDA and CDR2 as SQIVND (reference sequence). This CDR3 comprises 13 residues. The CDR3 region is CASSRTGDRELFF.

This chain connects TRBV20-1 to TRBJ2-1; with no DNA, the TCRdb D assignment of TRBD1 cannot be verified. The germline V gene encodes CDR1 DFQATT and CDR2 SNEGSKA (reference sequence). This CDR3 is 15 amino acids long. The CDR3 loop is CSAGRGTGRNNEQFF.

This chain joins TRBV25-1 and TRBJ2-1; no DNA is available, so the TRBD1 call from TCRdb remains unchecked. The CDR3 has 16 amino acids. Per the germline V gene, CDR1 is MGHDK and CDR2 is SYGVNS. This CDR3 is CASKEAGGSSYNEQFF.

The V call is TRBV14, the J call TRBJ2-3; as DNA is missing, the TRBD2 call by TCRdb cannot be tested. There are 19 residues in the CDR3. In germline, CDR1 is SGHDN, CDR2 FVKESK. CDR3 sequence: CASSPLAFTSGGDTDTQYF.

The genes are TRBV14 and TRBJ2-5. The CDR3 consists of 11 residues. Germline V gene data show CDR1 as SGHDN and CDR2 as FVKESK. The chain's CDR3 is CASSKAETQYF.

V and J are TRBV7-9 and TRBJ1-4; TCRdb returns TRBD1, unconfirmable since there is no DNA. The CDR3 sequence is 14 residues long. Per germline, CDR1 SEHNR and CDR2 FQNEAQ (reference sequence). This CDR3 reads CASSQMGVQEKLFF.

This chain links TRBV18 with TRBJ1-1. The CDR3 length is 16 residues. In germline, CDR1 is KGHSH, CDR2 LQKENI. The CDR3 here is CASSPERTVMNTEAFF.

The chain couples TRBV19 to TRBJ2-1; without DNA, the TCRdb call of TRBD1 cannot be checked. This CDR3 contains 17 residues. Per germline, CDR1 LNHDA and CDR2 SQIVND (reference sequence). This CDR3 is CASSMLTGTSSYNEQFF.

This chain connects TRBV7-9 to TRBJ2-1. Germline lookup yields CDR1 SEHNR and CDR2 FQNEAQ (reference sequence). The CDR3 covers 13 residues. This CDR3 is CASSLIAADEQFF.

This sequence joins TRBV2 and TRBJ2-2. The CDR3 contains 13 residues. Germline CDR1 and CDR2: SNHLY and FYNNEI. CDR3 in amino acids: CASSDLPTGELFF.

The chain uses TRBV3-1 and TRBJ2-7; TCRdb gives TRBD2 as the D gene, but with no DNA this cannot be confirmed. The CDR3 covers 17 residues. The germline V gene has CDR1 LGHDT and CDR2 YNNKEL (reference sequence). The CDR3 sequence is CASSTSGGALRPYEQYF.

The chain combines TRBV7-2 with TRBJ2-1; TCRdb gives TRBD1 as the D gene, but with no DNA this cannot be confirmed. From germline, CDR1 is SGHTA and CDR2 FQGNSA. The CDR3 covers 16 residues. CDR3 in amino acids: CASSWRRGGTANEQFF.

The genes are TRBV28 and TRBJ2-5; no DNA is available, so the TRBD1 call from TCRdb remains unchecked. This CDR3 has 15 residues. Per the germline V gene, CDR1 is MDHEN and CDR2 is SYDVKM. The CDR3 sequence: CASSSDDRGQETQYF.

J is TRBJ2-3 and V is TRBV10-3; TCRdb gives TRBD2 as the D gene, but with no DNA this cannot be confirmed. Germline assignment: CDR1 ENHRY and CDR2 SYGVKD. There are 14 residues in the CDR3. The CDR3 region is CAISDGRELDTQYF.

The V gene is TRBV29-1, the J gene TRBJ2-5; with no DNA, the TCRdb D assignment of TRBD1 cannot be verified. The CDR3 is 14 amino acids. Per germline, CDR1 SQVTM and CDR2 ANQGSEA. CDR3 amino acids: CSAGQGLIKETQYF.